Detailed here is one T cell receptor beta chain. The study assigned cohorts using participant-reported clinical history. Authors' data handling: Amplification of reference gene primers was used by the study to estimate nucleated cell counts. Using immunoSEQ multiplex PCR, the repertoire was profiled, and TCRdb retains in-frame clones only, with some absent. The V and J calls and clone size come from that table; D and trimming were worked out from the DNA. The data contain fewer than 350,000 clones, approximately 91% of them singletons. This sample was taken from a study of blood T cell repertoires in COVID-19. The overall study: The origin of the acute and convalescent COVID-19 samples was the United States, Italy and Spain. Sources were T cells, B-cell-depleted T cells, or PBMCs; the material itself was cDNA or gDNA.

The CDR3 length is 15 residues. Germline assignment: CDR1 SEHNR and CDR2 FQNEAQ (reference sequence). V shed 0 bases and J shed 4 bases, with 12 bases lying between them. Sequenced material: PBMCs or T cells enriched from blood (not recorded which). This clonotype was sampled from a woman in her 40s with acute COVID-19. This chain uses TRBV7-9 with TRBJ1-2, with D maybe TRBD1 (6 bases). The CDR3 reads CASSLARGRGYGYTF. CDR3 DNA sequence: TGTGCCAGCAGCTTAGCGCGTGGCAGGGGCTATGGCTACACCTTC.